One and the same sample provided the 6 T cell receptor beta chains below, sequenced in a study of shared clonotypes between healthy human individuals. The method was immunoSEQ multiplex PCR; TCRdb's version includes in-frame clones alone and lacks a portion of them. Among about 2 million clones listed, 95% were seen once. Sequences were obtained from naive CD4+ T cells sorted from blood. Subset of the sample: CD45RA+ positively selected. Receptors originate from a man younger than 35 in good health.

The gene calls are TRBV7-2 and TRBJ2-2, with TRBD2 matching over 11 bases. Germline V CDR1 and CDR2: SGHTA, FQGNSA. V was pared by 5 bases and J by 6 bases, with 5 bases of the junction left unmatched. The CDR3 has 15 residues. This CDR3 reads CASSLSGRAPGELFF. Here the CDR3 DNA reads TGTGCCAGCAGCCTTAGCGGGAGGGCCCCCGGGGAGCTGTTTTTT.

The genes are TRBV2 and TRBJ1-1; D may be TRBD1 (6 bases). V gave up 5 bases and J gave up 7 bases, with 23 bases separating them. This CDR3 is built from 16 residues. Germline assignment: CDR1 SNHLY and CDR2 FYNNEI. This CDR3 is CASSPLGGLLFGEAFF. CDR3 sequence (DNA): TGTGCCAGCAGTCCCCTTGGGGGGCTCTTGTTCGGTGAAGCTTTCTTT.

Concerning this clone: Within the sample, other DNA sequences also encode this same CDR3. This chain links TRBV5-6 with TRBJ2-7; D is perhaps TRBD1 (5 bases). Trimming took off 0 bases at V and 0 bases at J, with 7 bases between the two ends. The CDR3 loop spans 14 amino acids. Per germline, CDR1 SGHDT and CDR2 YYEEEE. The CDR3 DNA is TGTGCCAGCAGCTTGGACAGGAGCTCCTACGAGCAGTACTTC. Translating it yields CASSLDRSSYEQYF.

The DNA of the CDR3 is TGTGCCAGCAGGGGGAACACCGGGGAGCTGTTTTTT. It specifies CASRGNTGELFF. V gene TRBV11-3 combines with J gene TRBJ2-2; no firm D call. The CDR3 is 12 residues long. Looked up from germline, CDR1 is SGHNT and CDR2 is YENEEA. V lost 6 bases to trimming and J lost 1 base, with 3 bases between them.

DNA for the CDR3: TGTGCCAGCAGCCAAGCGCGGGGGGCAGGGGATACGCAGTATTTT. This encodes CASSQARGAGDTQYF. The V call is TRBV14, the J call TRBJ2-3; TRBD2 agrees at 8 bases. With V trimmed by 1 base and J by 6 bases, 6 bases remained unmatched. The CDR3 loop spans 15 amino acids. Germline CDR1 is SGHDN and CDR2 is FVKESK.

The chain combines TRBV9 with TRBJ2-5; D tentatively fits TRBD1 or TRBD2 (6 bases each). Germline CDR1 reads SGDLS; CDR2 reads YYNGEE. V was clipped by 1 base and J by 4 bases, with 17 bases between them. This CDR3 is built from 16 residues. CDR3 region: CASSVSSGGGSETQYF. DNA for the CDR3: TGTGCCAGCAGCGTAAGCAGCGGAGGGGGGTCAGAGACCCAGTACTTC.